These T cell receptor beta chains were read from a single sample in a study of cytomegalovirus exposure and HLA in healthy donors. Here immunoSEQ multiplex PCR was the method, and the copy in TCRdb shows in-frame clones only, minus some. The sample holds about 100,000 clones, around 80% seen once. The sequencing input was PBMCs. The receptors were sampled from a woman under 30 in good health and CMV-seronegative. The CDR3 runs from the conserved cysteine through the conserved F or W. D genes are given only for firm matches. The size entry is marked missing in some rows and otherwise reads once, few, many or a size class.

j_call v_call d_call clone_size cdr3_nt cdr3_aa
TRBJ2-4 TRBV19 TRBD1 . TGTGCCAGCCGACAGGGGTGGGAGGTTGGAAACATTCAGTACTTC CASRQGWEVGNIQYF
TRBJ1-1 TRBV4-2 . . TGTGCCAGCAGCCAAGGGGCCCTGGCTTTCTTT CASSQGALAFF
TRBJ2-3 TRBV7-6 TRBD2 . TGTGCCAGCAGCTCCGGACTAGCGGGGGGGTCAGATACGCAGTATTTT CASSSGLAGGSDTQYF
TRBJ1-5 TRBV27 . . TGTGCCAGCAGTTTAGTAGATAATCAGCCCCAGCATTTT CASSLVDNQPQHF
TRBJ1-2 TRBV19 . . TGTGCCAGTAGTATGGCAGGCAACTATGGCTACACCTTC CASSMAGNYGYTF
TRBJ2-1 TRBV18 . . TGTGCCAGCTCACCACGCGGAGAGGGTTACAATGAGCAGTTCTTC CASSPRGEGYNEQFF
TRBJ2-2 TRBV2 . . TGTGCCAGCAGTGTGGTCGACTTCGGTACCGGGGAGCTGTTTTTT CASSVVDFGTGELFF
TRBJ1-5 TRBV30 . few TGTGCCTGGAGTGTACGAGACAGCCCCAATCAGCCCCAGCATTTT CAWSVRDSPNQPQHF
TRBJ2-5 TRBV19 TRBD1 . TGTGCCAGTGGGTGGACAGGGGCAGAGACCCAGTACTTC CASGWTGAETQYF
TRBJ2-7 TRBV30 . . TGTGCCTCCGCCGGGGAGGGGGGCGGCGAGCAGTACTTC CASAGEGGGEQYF
TRBJ2-7 TRBV30 TRBD1 . TGTGGGATCTGGGACAGGGAGCGGAACTACGAGCAGTACTTC CGIWDRERNYEQYF
TRBJ2-5 TRBV29-1 . . TGCAGCGTTGAGTGGCGACGGGAAACCAGGGAGACCCAGTACTTC CSVEWRRETRETQYF
TRBJ2-2 TRBV4-1 TRBD1 . TGCGCCAGCAGCCATGACCGGGACAGGGACACCGGGGAGCTGTTTTTT CASSHDRDRDTGELFF
TRBJ2-3 TRBV19 . once TGTGCCAGTAGTACCGCGGGCAGCACAGATACGCAGTATTTT CASSTAGSTDTQYF
TRBJ2-7 TRBV7-9 TRBD1 . TGTTCCAGCAGCGCGGACAGGGATGGTCGCGAGCAGTACTTC CSSSADRDGREQYF
TRBJ2-7 TRBV9 . few TGTGCCAGCAGCGTAGGGCGGAGCTCCTACGAGCAGTACTTC CASSVGRSSYEQYF
TRBJ1-6 TRBV5-1 TRBD1 . TGCGCCAGCAGCTTGGGACAGGGCGCCTTTAAGGGTTCACCCCTCCACTTT CASSLGQGAFKGSPLHF
TRBJ2-5 TRBV7-9 TRBD2 . TGTTCCAGCAGCCTAACTAGCGGGGGGGCCGAGACCCAGTACTTC CSSSLTSGGAETQYF
TRBJ2-7 TRBV9 . . TGTGCCAGCAGCCCCGAGGCGTCCGGGTTTGACGAGCAGTACTTC CASSPEASGFDEQYF
TRBJ2-2 TRBV28 . . TGTGCCAGCAGTTTGAATGGCCAATCGAACACCGGGGAGCTGTTTTTT CASSLNGQSNTGELFF
TRBJ2-7 TRBV27 . . TGTGCCAGCAGTAAGGACACGAGCTCCTACGAGCAGTACTTC CASSKDTSSYEQYF
TRBJ1-6 TRBV19 . . TGTGCCAGTAGTATTGGACTGAGCTCCTATAATTCACCCCTCCACTTT CASSIGLSSYNSPLHF
TRBJ2-7 TRBV7-2 . . TGTGCCAGCAGCCAGACCCGGGTTAGTGAGCAGTACTTC CASSQTRVSEQYF
TRBJ2-1 TRBV28 . . TGTGCCAGCAGTTTACAGGACAATGAGCAGTTCTTC CASSLQDNEQFF
TRBJ2-7 TRBV28 TRBD1 . TGTGCCAGCAGTTTACCAGGGGGAGCCTACGAGCAGTACTTC CASSLPGGAYEQYF
TRBJ2-3 TRBV9 TRBD1 . TGTGCCAGCAGCGTATCGGGGACAGGGAGGGCAGATACGCAGTATTTT CASSVSGTGRADTQYF
TRBJ2-7 TRBV28 TRBD2 . TGTGCCAGCAGTGTCACTAGCGGGGGATCACTCTACGAGCAGTACTTC CASSVTSGGSLYEQYF
TRBJ2-6 TRBV7-8 . few TGTGCCAGCAGCTTAGTCACTGGGGCCAACGTCCTGACTTTC CASSLVTGANVLTF
TRBJ2-3 TRBV7-9 TRBD2 . TGTGCCAGCAGGTCGGGGCGGGAGGGCCGGGATACGCAGTATTTT CASRSGREGRDTQYF
TRBJ2-2 TRBV4-1 TRBD1 . TGCGCCAGCAGCCAAAGGGGACAGGGGAACACCGGGGAGCTGTTTTTT CASSQRGQGNTGELFF
TRBJ2-1 TRBV7-9 . . TGTGCCGGCAGCCTAGGCCTTAAGAGGGACTCCTACAATGAGCAGTTCTTC CAGSLGLKRDSYNEQFF
TRBJ1-1 TRBV7-9 . . TGTTCCAGCAGCTCAGAGAACACTGAAGCTTTCTTT CSSSSENTEAFF
TRBJ1-4 TRBV5-8 . once TGTGCCAGCAGACGCGGGGGATACGGGGGTGAAAAACTGTTTTTT CASRRGGYGGEKLFF
TRBJ1-2 TRBV23-1 TRBD1 . TGCGCCAGCAGTCAACGTGGTCTGAAGGACAGGGGGCGTTTGGGCTACACCTTC CASSQRGLKDRGRLGYTF
TRBJ2-1 TRBV5-1 . once TGCGCCAGCAGCTTGGGAAGCCAGGGGGAGCAGTTCTTC CASSLGSQGEQFF
TRBJ1-5 TRBV27 TRBD1 . TGTGCCAGCAGCCCCGGGACAGGGTTTATTCAGCCCCAGCATTTT CASSPGTGFIQPQHF
TRBJ2-3 TRBV18 TRBD1 once TGTGCCAGCTCACCACTGATAGGGGGCAGCACAGATACGCAGTATTTT CASSPLIGGSTDTQYF
TRBJ1-2 TRBV7-3 TRBD1 . TGTGCCAGCAGCCAACTATGGGACAGATTCCAGCCGGGCTATGGCTACACCTTC CASSQLWDRFQPGYGYTF
TRBJ2-7 TRBV7-2 . once TGTGCCAGCAGCTTACCCACGGGAGCCTACGAGCAGTACTTC CASSLPTGAYEQYF
TRBJ1-5 TRBV28 . many TGTGCCAGCAGTTTAGCGGGGGCACACAATCAGCCCCAGCATTTT CASSLAGAHNQPQHF
TRBJ1-1 TRBV18 TRBD1 . TGTGCCAGCTCACCTGGGCAGGGGGCCACTTCCCTTACGTTT CASSPGQGATSLTF